This T cell receptor (beta chain) was documented in a study of CD8 T cells in ankylosing spondylitis. Study-wide results and caveats: Existing reports had already noted some motif variants in reactive arthritis synovial fluid and blood. A motif of 7 to 9 highly homologous TCR beta variants was seen as apparently characteristic of ankylosing spondylitis blood.

In this sample, this clonotype turned up many times. Its specificity is unknown. Each CDR3 protein gets one entry after TCRdb re-called the 5' RACE reads with MiXCR. The data show 150,000 to 200,000 distinct CDR3 sequences, with about 18% seen just once and around 4% held by the top ten. V lost 7 bases and J lost 6, with 10 bases in between. Germline CDR1 and CDR2: LNHNV and YYDKDF (reference sequence). The length of the CDR3 is 12 residues. This receptor was identified in a male donor aged 5 to 30 with ankylosing spondylitis or in good health (not recorded which). The chain has TRBV15 and TRBJ2-1; D remains ambiguous. Sequenced input: blood, either unsorted or a sorted T cell fraction (not recorded which). The CDR3 spells CATKAGRNEQFF. CDR3 nucleotides: TGTGCCACCAAAGCCGGCCGCAATGAGCAGTTCTTC.